The 20 T cell receptor beta chains listed next were all sequenced from one sample in a study of T cell repertoires in cytomegalovirus infection. One entry per CDR3 protein results from TCRdb running MiXCR on the reads. The sample has roughly 7,600 distinct CDR3 sequences; approximately 49% are singletons. For these TCRs, the target antigens are not known. The sequenced sample was PBMCs, sequenced either directly or after in vitro stimulation (not recorded which). These receptors were obtained from a human donor in good health (CMV status not recorded). Some clones in this sample may be carry-over from other donors' samples.

Regarding this clonotype: Compared with germline, one end of the junction differs, possibly owing to a read error. V is TRBV7-2 and J is TRBJ2-3; a possible D gene is TRBD2 (7 bases). From germline, CDR1 is SGHTA and CDR2 FQGNSA. The CDR3 length is 15 residues. The CDR3, as DNA: TGTGACAGCAGCTCAGATAGCGGGTGGACAGATACTCAGTATTTT. Protein: CDSSSDSGWTDTQYF.

This chain links TRBV20-1 with TRBJ2-3, with 7 bases aligning to TRBD1. V lost 3 bases, J lost 10 bases, and 25 bases stayed unmatched. Germline V gives CDR1 DFQATT, CDR2 SNEGSKA (reference sequence). This CDR3 has 18 residues. The DNA for the CDR3 is TGCAGTGCTAGGCGACTACCATCGACAGGGAGCACACAGTCTCCGCAGTATTTT. Encoded protein: CSARRLPSTGSTQSPQYF.

Notes on this clonotype: Its ends do not fully match the called genes, so a read error is possible. This chain joins TRBV12-3 or TRBV12-4 and TRBJ1-1; tentatively, D is TRBD1 (6 bases). This CDR3 region has 16 residues. CDR3 coding DNA: TGTGCCAGCAGACTCCGTGTTTCCAAACAGGGCACTGAAGATTTCTTT. It encodes CASRLRVSKQGTEDFF.

J is TRBJ1-1 and V is TRBV27, with 8 bases lining up with TRBD1. The CDR3 length is 15 residues. In germline, CDR1 is MNHEY, CDR2 SMNVEV (reference sequence). V shed 7 bases, J shed 2 bases, and the junction held 9 bases outside the gene matches. In DNA form, the CDR3 reads TGTGCCAGCACACCAATGGACAGGGACAACACTGAAGCTTTCTTT. This encodes CASTPMDRDNTEAFF.

Of note for this clonotype: The CDR3 ends on some other residue instead of the conserved phenylalanine or tryptophan, so this is likely a read error. The chain couples TRBV4-2 to TRBJ2-1, with TRBD2 identical over 10 bases. Germline V gene sequence: CDR1 LGHNA, CDR2 YNFKEQ. The CDR3 sequence is 17 residues long. The CDR3 region has the DNA TGTGCCAGCAGCCAAGATTCCGCTAGCGGGGGAAACAATGCGCAGTTCTGC. Protein sequence: CASSQDSASGGNNAQFC.

Of note for this clonotype: Germline is not matched at one junction end, which may reflect a read error. This rearrangement joins TRBV7-2 to TRBJ2-1; 7 bases line up with TRBD2. Germline CDR1 reads SGHTA; CDR2 reads FQGNSA. The CDR3 length is 14 residues. CDR3 DNA sequence: TGTGCCAGCAGACAGGCGGGAGTACTGAATGAGCGGTTCTTC. Amino acid sequence: CASRQAGVLNERFF.

To note about this clonotype: A junction end diverges from the germline sequence, so it may reflect a read error. This chain links TRBV7-2 with TRBJ1-2; D may be TRBD1 (5 bases). Looked up from germline, CDR1 is SGHTA and CDR2 is FQGNSA. This CDR3 comprises 19 residues. The CDR3 spells CARSLGDVTPIGLGSFYPF. The CDR3 DNA reads TGTGCCCGCAGCTTAGGGGACGTCACTCCGATAGGTTTGGGTAGTTTCTACCCCTTC.

Details on this clonotype: Relative to the germline gene, one junction end is altered; a read error may explain this. The V call is TRBV12-3 or TRBV12-4, the J call TRBJ2-1, with D perhaps being TRBD1 or TRBD2 (5 bases each). This CDR3 is built from 20 residues. The CDR3 DNA sequence: TGTGCCAGTAGTTCCCTAAGCCTCCTTGGGGGAGAAAGCTCCTACAATGAGCAGTTCTTC. This translates into CASSSLSLLGGESSYNEQFF.

The CDR3 region is CARRAGPTYEQYF. The CDR3 DNA reads TGTGCAAGAAGGGCGGGTCCAACCTACGAGCAGTACTTC. V gene TRBV28 combines with J gene TRBJ2-7, with D maybe TRBD2 (5 bases). This CDR3 comprises 13 residues. Germline-derived CDR1 and CDR2 are MDHEN and SYDVKM.

As to this clonotype: As the CDR3 is not closed by the conserved phenylalanine or tryptophan, this likely results from a read error. Because the CDR3's place on the DNA is in doubt, the DNA is left out and the CDR3 is given as listed by TCRdb. This chain links TRBV5-5 with TRBJ2-1. Looked up from germline, CDR1 is SGHKS and CDR2 is YYEKEE (reference sequence). The CDR3 adds up to 11 amino acids, both ends counted. The CDR3: CASTWGKEHFC.

The gene calls are TRBV6-2 or TRBV6-3 and TRBJ1-6, with 7 bases matching TRBD1. Germline CDR1 and CDR2: MNHEY and SVGEGT. J gave up 5 bases and V 8 bases, and 9 bases lay outside the gene matches. This CDR3 is 15 amino acids long. The CDR3 reads CASAARQGDNSPLHF. In DNA form, the CDR3 reads TGTGCCAGCGCTGCTCGACAGGGCGATAATTCACCCCTCCACTTT.

The J gene is TRBJ2-2, the V gene TRBV25-1; D uncertain. The germline V gene has CDR1 MGHDK and CDR2 SYGVNS. This CDR3 comprises 13 residues. Trimming cost V 5 bases and J 2 bases, with 6 bases left between them. The CDR3 DNA is TGTGCCAGCAGTCCCCCCAACACCGGGGAGCTGTTTTTT. As protein: CASSPPNTGELFF.

Note on this clonotype: This CDR3 fails to terminate in the conserved phenylalanine or tryptophan, so it likely reflects a read error. The chain recombines TRBV10-3 with TRBJ1-5; 7 bases are a match to TRBD1. From germline, CDR1 is ENHRY and CDR2 SYGVKD. V lost 5 bases, J lost 2 bases, and 21 bases stayed unmatched. This CDR3 has 20 amino acids. As DNA, the CDR3 is TGTGCCATCAGTTGGTCGGAACAGGGGAGTGACGAGACTCGCAATCAGCCCCAGCATTGT. Translating it yields CAISWSEQGSDETRNQPQHC.

Turning to this clonotype: The final CDR3 position lacks the conserved phenylalanine or tryptophan, pointing to a likely read error. V and J are TRBV20-1 and TRBJ2-3, with a tentative D call TRBD1 (6 bases). Germline CDR1 reads DFQATT; CDR2 reads SNEGSKA (reference sequence). This CDR3 is 18 amino acids long. Deletions cut 3 bases from V and 9 bases from J, with 31 bases between. The CDR3, as DNA: TGCAGTGCTAGGCGACTACCAGCCACAGGGAGCACACCGGAGACGCAGTATTGT. Its translation: CSARRLPATGSTPETQYC.

The chain couples TRBV7-3 to TRBJ1-1, with D tentatively TRBD1 (5 bases). Trimming pared 3 bases from V and 0 bases from J, leaving 8 bases between. Germline V gene lookup returns CDR1 SGHTA and CDR2 FQGTGA. This CDR3 has 14 amino acids. The CDR3 DNA reads as TGTGCCAGCAGCTTTACAGGAATGAACACTGAAGCTTTCTTT. Residues: CASSFTGMNTEAFF.

V and J are TRBV14 and TRBJ1-2; TRBD1 might be the D (5 bases). This CDR3 has 15 amino acids. The germline V and J ends were trimmed by 0 bases and 9 bases, with 17 bases remaining between them. In germline, CDR1 is SGHDN, CDR2 FVKESK. CDR3 loop: CASSQDKIGVVSYTF. CDR3 nucleotide sequence: TGTGCCAGCAGCCAAGATAAGATAGGGGTCGTGAGCTACACCTTC.

The rearrangement links TRBV20-1 to TRBJ2-7, with 10 bases matching TRBD1. V was pared by 2 bases and J by 0 bases, with 10 bases of the junction left unmatched. CDR1 is DFQATT and CDR2 is SNEGSKA in the germline V gene (reference sequence). The CDR3 is 17 residues long. CDR3 in DNA: TGCAGTGCTAGACCCTACCCAGGGACAGGGGACTCCTACGAGCAGTACTTC. It specifies CSARPYPGTGDSYEQYF.

V gene TRBV19 combines with J gene TRBJ2-3; D not certain. The CDR3 spans 13 residues. The V gene lost 5 bases and the J gene lost 0 bases, with 6 bases spanning the gap. Germline V lookup: CDR1 LNHDA, CDR2 SQIVND (reference sequence). The CDR3 region is CASSATSTDTQYF. The CDR3 nucleotides read TGTGCCAGTAGTGCTACGAGCACAGATACGCAGTATTTT.

This sequence joins TRBV14 and TRBJ2-7; D might be TRBD1 (6 bases). Trimming pared 1 base from V and 1 base from J, leaving 17 bases between. The CDR3 runs 17 residues. CDR1 is SGHDN, CDR2 FVKESK, per germline. The DNA for the CDR3 is TGTGCCAGCAGCCAAGTATGGAGCCGGACAGCTTCCTACGAGCAGTACTTC. It translates to CASSQVWSRTASYEQYF.

This clonotype was picked up a small number of times. CDR3 sequence (DNA): TGCAGTGCTAGAGAAGCAGGTTCCCCCTTTAGGTCACCCCTCCACTTT. Translated, it gives CSAREAGSPFRSPLHF. This chain uses TRBV20-1 with TRBJ1-6; no clear D gene. V gave up 0 bases and J gave up 10 bases, with 19 bases separating them. CDR1 and CDR2 from the germline V gene are DFQATT and SNEGSKA (reference sequence). The CDR3 has 16 amino acids.